One sample yielded the 25 T cell receptor beta chains listed below, sequenced in a study of long-term antiretroviral therapy in people with HIV. A v3.0 immunoSEQ assay was performed at survey level. The repertoire was sequenced with immunoSEQ multiplex PCR; TCRdb's copy has only in-frame clones and lacks some. The table includes some 17,000 clones, 76% detected once. Sequencing used unsorted PBMCs, obtained just under 2.6 years before starting antiretroviral therapy. The receptors shown here come from a woman between 50 and 59 years old with HIV.

This clone is a singleton in its sample. J is TRBJ2-1 and V is TRBV27; TRBD1 agrees at 7 bases. Losses at the gene ends were 2 bases for V and 7 bases for J; bases not matched to a gene: 11. In germline, CDR1 is MNHEY, CDR2 SMNVEV (reference sequence). The CDR3 has 16 residues. CDR3 nucleotide sequence: TGTGCCAGCAGTTTAGTAGGGGGCGTCCGTATTAATGAGCAGTTCTTC. It codes for CASSLVGGVRINEQFF.

The chain joins TRBV5-4 to TRBJ1-2, with TRBD1 as a possible D gene (6 bases). The V end was cut by 4 bases, the J end by 5 bases, with 15 bases between. The CDR3 consists of 14 residues. Germline V gives CDR1 SGHNT, CDR2 YYREEE (reference sequence). The DNA of the CDR3 is TGTGCCAGCAGCGCCGCCGGGACATCTTATGGCTACACCTTC. It is translated as CASSAAGTSYGYTF.

This rearrangement joins TRBV11-2 to TRBJ1-1, with 10 positions matching TRBD1. This CDR3 comprises 15 residues. J was trimmed by 5 bases and V by 6 bases; bases with no gene match: 9. Looked up from germline, CDR1 is SGHAT and CDR2 is FQNNGV. The CDR3 sequence is CASRDRDRGKTEAFF. The CDR3 DNA reads TGTGCCAGCAGAGACCGGGACAGGGGTAAAACTGAAGCTTTCTTT.

V usage is TRBV6-5 and J usage is TRBJ1-1; maybe TRBD1 (5 bases). The CDR3 sequence is 12 residues long. The V end was cut by 4 bases, the J end by 11 bases, with 14 bases between. CDR1 MNHEY and CDR2 SVGAGI come from the germline V gene. The CDR3 bases are TGTGCCAGCAGTTTACAGCGGGGGAGGGCTTTCTTT. This gives the protein CASSLQRGRAFF.

The chain joins TRBV6-5 to TRBJ1-5; weak D call: TRBD1 (6 bases). Deletions cut 0 bases from V and 6 bases from J, with 9 bases between. CDR1 and CDR2 (germline): MNHEY, SVGAGI. The CDR3 contains 14 residues. The CDR3 DNA reads as TGTGCCAGCAGTTACTCCGGGGGCACTCAGCCCCAGCATTTT. Protein product: CASSYSGGTQPQHF.

The sample holds one count of this clone. V and J are TRBV28 and TRBJ2-6; TRBD1 agrees at 12 bases. V was pared by 11 bases and J by 4 bases, with 12 bases of the junction left unmatched. The germline CDR1 and CDR2 sequences are MDHEN and SYDVKM. The CDR3 totals 17 residues. Written as DNA, the CDR3 is TGTGCCGGAAAACCGGGACAGGGGGCCGCCGGGGCCAACGTCCTGACTTTC. It is translated as CAGKPGQGAAGANVLTF.

The genes are TRBV5-1 and TRBJ1-2; no firm D call. The CDR3 has 14 amino acids. Germline V gives CDR1 SGHRS, CDR2 YFSETQ. V dropped 0 bases and J dropped 4 bases, with 10 bases sitting between them. The CDR3 nucleotides read TGCGCCAGCAGCTTGGGGCAGTCCTTCTATGGCTACACCTTC. Translated: CASSLGQSFYGYTF.

The rearrangement joins TRBV6-6 to TRBJ1-3, with TRBD1 as a possible D gene (5 bases). From germline, CDR1 is MNHNY and CDR2 SVGAGI (reference sequence). CDR3 length: 16 residues. The V end was cut by 5 bases, the J end by 1 base, with 15 bases between. DNA for the CDR3: TGTGCCAGCAGTCTTGTACAGGACCTTTCTGGAAACACCATATATTTT. Amino acid sequence: CASSLVQDLSGNTIYF.

J is TRBJ1-5 and V is TRBV5-8; D is unclear. V lost 0 bases and J lost 6, with 10 bases in between. The CDR3 contains 14 residues. Germline V lookup: CDR1 SGHTS, CDR2 YDEGEE. CDR3 sequence (DNA): TGTGCCAGCAGCTTGGTCATGGGGATTCAGCCCCAGCATTTT. It specifies CASSLVMGIQPQHF.

This clone was observed once. The CDR3, as DNA: TGTGCCAGAAGCTTATTAGGGACTAGCGGGGGGCCGCCCCTTACCTACAATGAGCAGTTCTTC. It translates to CARSLLGTSGGPPLTYNEQFF. This chain connects TRBV7-5 to TRBJ2-1; TRBD2 reflects the table's D call only, with no check against the DNA. TRBV7-5 is a recognized pseudogene. The CDR3 covers 21 residues.

The J gene is TRBJ2-5, the V gene TRBV30; no clear D. The ends were cut back, 0 bases at V and 7 bases at J, with 6 bases in the middle. CDR1 and CDR2 (germline): GTSNPN, SVGIG (reference sequence). The CDR3 is 11 amino acids. In DNA, the CDR3 is TGTGCCTGGAGTGTGGTGAGGACCCAGTACTTC. Amino acids: CAWSVVRTQYF.

The V gene is TRBV7-8, the J gene TRBJ2-3; 9 nucleotides line up with TRBD2. V lost 4 bases to trimming and J lost 2 bases; unmatched junction nucleotides: 10. There are 17 residues in the CDR3. CDR1 and CDR2 from the germline V gene are SGHVS and FQNEAQ. The CDR3 nucleotides are TGTGCCAGCAGCTACTTGTTCGCGGGGGGGAACACAGATACGCAGTATTTT. This gives the protein CASSYLFAGGNTDTQYF.

This clone showed up just once. J is TRBJ2-1 and V is TRBV30; 13 positions agree with TRBD2. Per the germline V gene, CDR1 is GTSNPN and CDR2 is SVGIG (reference sequence). The trim removed 2 bases at V and 8 bases at J, leaving 6 bases unmatched. CDR3 size: 15 residues. CDR3 sequence: CAWSIGTSGVDEQFF. The CDR3 DNA reads TGTGCCTGGAGTATAGGGACTAGCGGGGTGGATGAGCAGTTCTTC.

The chain couples TRBV6-6 to TRBJ2-7; TRBD1 agrees at 7 bases. The CDR3 consists of 12 residues. The germline V gene encodes CDR1 MNHNY and CDR2 SVGAGI (reference sequence). Unmatched junction bases numbered 10, after V lost 6 bases and J lost 11 bases. As DNA, the CDR3 is TGTGCCAGCAGCCAAGACAGGGCGTACGAGTACTTC. This sequence encodes CASSQDRAYEYF.

This clone was counted only a few times. This chain links TRBV7-3 with TRBJ2-2, with TRBD2 identical over 7 bases. V lost 1 base to trimming and J lost 1 base; unmatched junction nucleotides: 0. Germline V gene sequence: CDR1 SGHTA, CDR2 FQGTGA. The CDR3 has 15 amino acids. The CDR3 sequence is CASSLSGGNTGELFF. The CDR3, as DNA: TGTGCCAGCAGCTTAAGCGGGGGGAACACCGGGGAGCTGTTTTTT.

V is TRBV9 and J is TRBJ1-3; D gene unclear. Germline-derived CDR1 and CDR2 are SGDLS and YYNGEE. V lost 4 bases and J lost 2, with 7 bases in between. The CDR3 sequence is 13 residues long. The CDR3 reads CASSSPPGNTIYF. In DNA form, the CDR3 reads TGTGCCAGCAGCTCCCCGCCTGGAAACACCATATATTTT.

The V and J genes are TRBV18 and TRBJ1-5; D is possibly TRBD1 (6 bases). This CDR3 spans 22 amino acids. Germline V CDR1 and CDR2: KGHSH, LQKENI. Trimming cost V 7 bases and J 4 bases, with 38 bases left between them. In nucleotides, the CDR3 is TGTGCCAGCTACCAGGGACTCCTAAGCGCCCACCACGGGGGGCGGATAAATCAGCCCCAGCATTTT. Translation: CASYQGLLSAHHGGRINQPQHF.

This clone is medium-sized by share. The V call is TRBV19, the J call TRBJ1-6; 9 bases line up with TRBD1. This CDR3 comprises 13 residues. Losses at the gene ends were 6 bases for V and 9 bases for J; bases not matched to a gene: 3. Germline CDR1 is LNHDA and CDR2 is SQIVND (reference sequence). The CDR3 bases are TGTGCCAGTAGACCGACAGGGGGTTCACCCCTCCACTTT. The encoded protein is CASRPTGGSPLHF.

This clone has only one observation. The chain has TRBV7-2 and TRBJ2-2, with TRBD1 as a possible D gene (5 bases). The CDR3 extends over 15 amino acids. Trimming removed 5 bases from V and 3 bases from J, with 13 bases in between. Germline CDR1 reads SGHTA; CDR2 reads FQGNSA. Here the CDR3 DNA reads TGTGCCAGCAGCCTAGACAGTAAATACACCGGGGAGCTGTTTTTT. Protein: CASSLDSKYTGELFF.

This clone was picked up one time. This chain links TRBV19 with TRBJ2-2; D is perhaps TRBD2 (6 bases). CDR3 length equals 10 residues. Germline CDR1 is LNHDA and CDR2 is SQIVND (reference sequence). CDR3 residues: CAEGSGELFF. The CDR3 nucleotides are TGTGCGGAGGGGTCCGGGGAGCTGTTTTTT.

The chain is built from TRBV25-1 and TRBJ1-2, with D unclear. The CDR3 is 12 residues long. V was pared by 6 bases and J by 1 base, with 6 bases between. CDR1 is MGHDK and CDR2 is SYGVNS in the germline V gene. Written as DNA, the CDR3 is TGTGCCAGCAGCTACAGTAACTATGGCTACACCTTC. Its translation is CASSYSNYGYTF.

The chain has TRBV7-3 and TRBJ1-1; no definite D call. CDR1 SGHTA and CDR2 FQGTGA come from the germline V gene. Trimming cost V 1 base and J 1 base, with 4 bases left between them. This CDR3 contains 13 residues. This chain's CDR3 is CASSLRGNTEAFF. The CDR3 nucleotides read TGTGCCAGCAGCTTAAGGGGGAACACTGAAGCTTTCTTT.

This clone has more than one count but fewer than ten. The rearrangement links TRBV2 to TRBJ1-4; no clear D gene. Germline CDR1 and CDR2: SNHLY and FYNNEI. CDR3 size: 12 residues. The V and J ends lost 8 bases and 8 bases respectively, with 12 bases between them. The CDR3 loop reads CASGTRTEKLFF. CDR3 nucleotides: TGTGCCAGCGGAACTAGGACCGAAAAACTGTTTTTT.

The gene calls are TRBV6-1 and TRBJ2-5; 7 nucleotides align to TRBD1. The CDR3 sequence is 15 residues long. The germline V gene has CDR1 MNHNS and CDR2 SASEGT. Unmatched junction bases numbered 7, after V lost 1 base and J lost 5 bases. The CDR3 region has the DNA TGTGCCAGCAGTGAAGATCCAGGGGGATGGGAGACCCAGTACTTC. Translation gives CASSEDPGGWETQYF.

The chain recombines TRBV5-5 with TRBJ2-7; 12 bases map to TRBD2. The length of the CDR3 is 16 residues. Germline V gene data show CDR1 as SGHKS and CDR2 as YYEKEE (reference sequence). The V gene end was trimmed by 4 bases and the J gene end by 0 bases; junction bases not matched to a gene: 5. DNA for the CDR3: TGTGCCAGCAGCGTCCTAGCGGGGGGGAGCTCCTACGAGCAGTACTTC. Protein sequence: CASSVLAGGSSYEQYF.